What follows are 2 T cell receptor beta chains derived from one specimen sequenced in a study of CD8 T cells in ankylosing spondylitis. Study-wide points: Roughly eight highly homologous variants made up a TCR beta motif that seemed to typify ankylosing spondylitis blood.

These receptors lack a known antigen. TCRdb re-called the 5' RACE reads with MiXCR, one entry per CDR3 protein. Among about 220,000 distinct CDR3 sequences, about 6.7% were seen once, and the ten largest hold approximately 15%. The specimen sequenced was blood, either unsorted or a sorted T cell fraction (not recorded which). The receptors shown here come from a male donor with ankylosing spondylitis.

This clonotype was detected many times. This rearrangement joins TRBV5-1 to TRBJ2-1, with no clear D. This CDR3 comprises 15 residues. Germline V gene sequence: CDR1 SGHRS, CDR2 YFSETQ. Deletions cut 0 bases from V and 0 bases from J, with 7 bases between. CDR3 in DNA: TGCGCCAGCAGCTTGGAACAGAGCTCCTACAATGAGCAGTTCTTC. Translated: CASSLEQSSYNEQFF.

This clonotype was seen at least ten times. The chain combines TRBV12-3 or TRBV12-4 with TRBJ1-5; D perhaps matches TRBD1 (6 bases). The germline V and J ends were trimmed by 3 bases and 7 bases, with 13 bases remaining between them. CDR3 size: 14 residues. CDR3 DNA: TGTGCCAGCAGTTTGGGCCCGACAGGCCAGCCCCAGCATTTT. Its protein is CASSLGPTGQPQHF.